The next 11 T cell receptor beta chains were all read from a single sample in a study of blood T cells in healthy people across ages. The second PCR ran roughly 6 to 12 cycles with a sample-barcoded 5' primer and J-beta primers. MiXCR, run by TCRdb on the 5' RACE reads, gives a single entry per CDR3 protein. The sample holds under 1 million distinct CDR3 sequences, approximately 44% seen once. The sample was blood. The origin of the receptors is a man in his 60s in good health.

There are a few counts of this clonotype. This chain links TRBV6-6 with TRBJ1-2; the D gene is possibly TRBD1 (5 bases). CDR1 and CDR2 (germline): MNHNY, SVGAGI (reference sequence). The CDR3 is 14 residues long. V dropped 5 bases and J dropped 3 bases, with 13 bases sitting between them. The CDR3 region has the DNA TGTGCCAGCAGTCAGATTGGGGGGGACTATGGCTACACCTTC. Protein: CASSQIGGDYGYTF.

This clonotype was detected once. The V call is TRBV20-1, the J call TRBJ2-7, with TRBD1 matching over 11 bases. The closer fit of TRBJ2-5 to the DNA end suggests the J call may be wrong. Germline V CDR1 and CDR2: DFQATT, SNEGSKA (reference sequence). The CDR3 covers 17 residues. This chain's CDR3 is CSATPDRGRTKRWTQYF. The CDR3 DNA sequence: TGCAGTGCTACTCCGGACAGGGGGCGAACCAAGAGATGGACCCAGTACTTC.

This clonotype turned up a few times. The chain combines TRBV9 with TRBJ2-1; TRBD1 matches 8 bases. This CDR3 has 13 residues. The ends lost 7 bases at V and 9 bases at J; junction bases unmatched: 9. CDR1 and CDR2 from the germline V gene are SGDLS and YYNGEE. The CDR3 is CASQGARAGEQFF. CDR3 coding DNA: TGTGCCAGCCAGGGGGCTCGAGCTGGTGAGCAGTTCTTC.

CDR3 sequence (DNA): TGCGCCAGCAGCTCGGGACACATAAATTCACCCCTCCACTTT. Amino acid sequence: CASSSGHINSPLHF. The rearrangement links TRBV5-1 to TRBJ1-6, with D maybe TRBD1 (6 bases). The V end lost 3 bases, the J end lost 7 bases, and 11 bases lay between the germline ends. The length of the CDR3 is 14 residues. The germline V gene has CDR1 SGHRS and CDR2 YFSETQ.

V usage is TRBV5-1 and J usage is TRBJ2-5, with D maybe TRBD1 (6 bases). The CDR3 consists of 12 residues. Trimming removed 7 bases from V and 5 bases from J, with 12 bases in between. The V gene's germline CDR1 is SGHRS and CDR2 YFSETQ. This CDR3 is CASYRVGETQYF. CDR3 in DNA: TGCGCCAGCTACAGGGTTGGGGAGACCCAGTACTTC.

The genes are TRBV30 and TRBJ2-7; 8 bases are a match to TRBD1. CDR3 length equals 15 residues. Germline trimming cut 2 bases from V and 3 bases from J; bases unmatched to any gene: 9. Germline V gene sequence: CDR1 GTSNPN, CDR2 SVGIG (reference sequence). Written as DNA, the CDR3 is TGTGCCTGGAGTCAGGCCAGGGGGCGCCTCTACGAGCAGTACTTC. Translated: CAWSQARGRLYEQYF.

This sequence joins TRBV3-1 and TRBJ1-4; possible D gene TRBD1, 6 bases. Germline CDR1 is LGHDT and CDR2 is YNNKEL (reference sequence). This CDR3 is 16 amino acids long. Trimming pared 1 base from V and 5 bases from J, leaving 14 bases between. CDR3 DNA: TGTGCCAGCAGCCAAGGGTTCACAGGGCTGAATGAAAAACTGTTTTTT. Translating gives CASSQGFTGLNEKLFF.

The rearrangement uses TRBV21-1 and TRBJ2-3; the table gives TRBD1 as D, unverified against the DNA. TRBV21-1 is noted as a pseudogene. CDR3 length: 19 amino acids. The CDR3 region is CASSKGKSPLRTSTDTQYF. CDR3 DNA: TGTGCCAGCAGCAAAGGCAAGAGCCCCTTAAGAACTAGCACAGATACGCAGTATTTT.

This chain links TRBV5-1 with TRBJ2-7, with 8 nucleotides matching TRBD1. Germline-derived CDR1 and CDR2 are SGHRS and YFSETQ. V gave up 4 bases and J gave up 3 bases; unmatched junction bases: 12. The CDR3 is 16 amino acids. CDR3 amino acids: CASSRDRTTTHYEQYF. In DNA, the CDR3 is TGCGCCAGCAGCCGGGACAGGACTACAACTCACTACGAGCAGTACTTC.

V usage is TRBV12-3 or TRBV12-4 and J usage is TRBJ1-1, with no clear D. The CDR3 consists of 13 residues. V was cut by 5 bases and J by 4 bases, with 11 bases left in between. The CDR3 is CASSRGAVTEAFF. The CDR3 DNA reads TGTGCCAGCAGTCGAGGAGCAGTCACTGAAGCTTTCTTT.

The J gene is TRBJ2-7, the V gene TRBV2, with a possible D match to TRBD1 (6 bases). Deletions cut 4 bases from V and 2 bases from J, with 21 bases between. Looked up from germline, CDR1 is SNHLY and CDR2 is FYNNEI. The CDR3 consists of 17 residues. CDR3 in amino acids: CASSGDILGAPTYEQYF. The CDR3 coding sequence is TGTGCCAGCAGTGGGGACATATTGGGGGCCCCAACCTACGAGCAGTACTTC.